This T cell receptor beta chain was observed in a study of blood T cells in healthy people across ages. Donors ranged from 6 to 90 years old and were healthy Caucasians in Russia. Trimming left V 4 bases short and J 7 bases short, with 14 bases between. Germline lookup yields CDR1 SGHTA and CDR2 FQGNSA. The CDR3 length is 15 residues. Then a second PCR, running roughly 7 to 11 cycles, was carried out with a sample-barcoded 5' primer and a J-beta primer mix. TCRdb used MiXCR to reprocess the 5' RACE reads, holding one entry per CDR3 protein. The sample shows 540,000 or so distinct CDR3 sequences, more than 45% of them seen only once.

The specimen sequenced was blood. The sequence derives from an elderly man in good health. The rearrangement joins TRBV7-2 to TRBJ1-6; D is unresolved. CDR3 sequence: CASSSLMAGNSPLHF. The CDR3 coding sequence is TGTGCCAGCAGCTCGTTAATGGCGGGGAATTCACCCCTCCACTTT.